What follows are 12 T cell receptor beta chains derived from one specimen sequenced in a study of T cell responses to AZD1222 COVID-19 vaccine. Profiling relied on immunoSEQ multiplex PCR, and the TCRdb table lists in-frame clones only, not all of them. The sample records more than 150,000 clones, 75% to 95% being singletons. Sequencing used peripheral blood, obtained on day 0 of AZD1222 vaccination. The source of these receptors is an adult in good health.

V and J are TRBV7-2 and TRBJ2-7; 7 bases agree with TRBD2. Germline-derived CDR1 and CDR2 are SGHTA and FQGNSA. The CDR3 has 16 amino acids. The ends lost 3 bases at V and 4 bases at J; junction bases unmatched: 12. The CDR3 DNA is TGTGCCAGCAGCTTCACTAGCGCTACGTCTTTGTACGAGCAGTACTTC. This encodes CASSFTSATSLYEQYF.

CDR3 region: CATSRLPSPGLAGPYEQYF. The CDR3 nucleotides read TGTGCCACCAGCAGACTCCCATCTCCGGGACTAGCGGGACCTTACGAGCAGTACTTC. The chain combines TRBV15 with TRBJ2-7; 13 positions match TRBD2. Germline loops: CDR1 LNHNV, CDR2 YYDKDF (reference sequence). The CDR3 sequence is 19 residues long. The V segment lost 2 bases and the J segment 4 bases; nucleotides outside the gene matches: 14. The full variable domain, rest sourced from reference TRBV15 and TRBJ2-7, is DAMVIQNPRYQVTQFGKPVTLSCSQTLNHNVMYWYQQKSSQAPKLLFHYYDKDFNNEADTPDNFQSRRPNTSFCFLDIRSPGLGDTAMYLCATSRLPSPGLAGPYEQYFGPGTRLTVT.

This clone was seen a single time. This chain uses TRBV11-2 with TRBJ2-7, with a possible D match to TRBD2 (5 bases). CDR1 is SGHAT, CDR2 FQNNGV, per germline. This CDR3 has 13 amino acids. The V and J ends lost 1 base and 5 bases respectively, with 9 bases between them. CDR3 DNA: TGTGCCAGCAGCTTAGGTTTCGGGGACGAGCAGTACTTC. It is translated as CASSLGFGDEQYF.

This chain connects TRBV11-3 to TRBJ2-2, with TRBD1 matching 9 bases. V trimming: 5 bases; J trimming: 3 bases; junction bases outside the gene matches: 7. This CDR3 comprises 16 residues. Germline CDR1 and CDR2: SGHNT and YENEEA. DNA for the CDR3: TGTGCCAGCAGCCCCCCGGGGACAGGGTACACCGGGGAGCTGTTTTTT. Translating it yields CASSPPGTGYTGELFF. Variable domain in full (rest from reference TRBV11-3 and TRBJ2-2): EAGVVQSPRYKIIEKKQPVAFWCNPISGHNTLYWYLQNLGQGPELLIRYENEEAVDDSQLPKDRFSAERLKGVDSTLKIQPAELGDSAVYLCASSPPGTGYTGELFFGEGSRLTVL.

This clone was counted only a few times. The CDR3 loop is CASGTSGNSYNEQFF. The CDR3 DNA sequence: TGCGCCAGCGGAACTAGCGGGAACTCCTACAATGAGCAGTTCTTC. The chain uses TRBV5-1 and TRBJ2-1; TRBD2 aligns across 10 bases. The CDR3 loop spans 15 amino acids. The germline CDR1 and CDR2 sequences are SGHRS and YFSETQ. V lost 7 bases and J lost 0; bases outside the gene matches: 4. Full variable domain (remainder filled in from reference TRBV5-1 and TRBJ2-1): KAGVTQTPRYLIKTRGQQVTLSCSPISGHRSVSWYQQTPGQGLQFLFEYFSETQRNKGNFPGRFSGRQFSNSRSEMNVSTLELGDSALYLCASGTSGNSYNEQFFGPGTRLTVL.

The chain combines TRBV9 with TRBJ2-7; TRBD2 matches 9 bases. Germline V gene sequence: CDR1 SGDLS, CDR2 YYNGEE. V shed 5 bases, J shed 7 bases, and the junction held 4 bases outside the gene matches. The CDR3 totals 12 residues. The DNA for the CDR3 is TGTGCCAGCAGTCTGAGCGGGAGGGAGCAGTACTTC. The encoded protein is CASSLSGREQYF.

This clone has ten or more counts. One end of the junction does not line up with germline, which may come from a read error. CDR3 region: CASSGGAGLRETQYF. Written as DNA, the CDR3 is TGTGCTAGCAGCGGAGGCGCGGGCCTCCGGGAGACCCAGTACTTC. The J gene is TRBJ2-5, the V gene TRBV7-7; D possibly corresponds to TRBD2 (5 bases). This CDR3 contains 15 residues. Germline assignment: CDR1 SSHAT and CDR2 FNYEAQ (reference sequence).

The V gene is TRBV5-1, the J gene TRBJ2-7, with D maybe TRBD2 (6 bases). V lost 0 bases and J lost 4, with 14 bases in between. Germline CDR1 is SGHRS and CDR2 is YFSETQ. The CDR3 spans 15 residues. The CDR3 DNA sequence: TGCGCCAGCAGCTTGGTTTTAGGAGGGTTTTACGAGCAGTACTTC. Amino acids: CASSLVLGGFYEQYF.

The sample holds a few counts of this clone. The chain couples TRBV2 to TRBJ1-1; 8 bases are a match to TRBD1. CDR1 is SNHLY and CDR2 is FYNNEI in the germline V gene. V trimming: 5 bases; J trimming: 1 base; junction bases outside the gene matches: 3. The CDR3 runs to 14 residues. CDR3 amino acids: CASSYRGGNTEAFF. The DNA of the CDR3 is TGTGCCAGCAGTTACAGGGGGGGGAACACTGAAGCTTTCTTT.

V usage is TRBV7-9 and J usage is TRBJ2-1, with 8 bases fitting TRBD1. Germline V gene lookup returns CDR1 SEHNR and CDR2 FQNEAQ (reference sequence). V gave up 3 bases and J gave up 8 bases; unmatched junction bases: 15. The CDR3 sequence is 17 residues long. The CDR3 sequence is CASSLGYRGIESDEQFF. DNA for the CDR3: TGTGCCAGCAGCTTGGGATACAGGGGGATAGAGTCGGATGAGCAGTTCTTC.

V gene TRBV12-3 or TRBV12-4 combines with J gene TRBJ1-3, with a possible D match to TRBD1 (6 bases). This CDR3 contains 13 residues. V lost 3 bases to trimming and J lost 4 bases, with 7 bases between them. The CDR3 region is CASSFTGGNTIYF. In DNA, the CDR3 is TGTGCCAGCAGTTTTACAGGGGGAAACACCATATATTTT.

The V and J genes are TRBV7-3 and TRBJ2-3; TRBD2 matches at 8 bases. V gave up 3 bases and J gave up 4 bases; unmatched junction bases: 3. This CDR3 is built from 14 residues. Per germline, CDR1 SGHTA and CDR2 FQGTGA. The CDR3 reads CASSLTGGPDTQYF. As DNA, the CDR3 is TGTGCCAGCAGCTTGACGGGAGGGCCAGATACGCAGTATTTT.